This T cell receptor beta chain was captured by sequencing in a study of blood T cell repertoires in COVID-19. As for the study in general: The United States, Italy and Spain were the sources of the acute and convalescent COVID-19 samples. Sources were T cells, B-cell-depleted T cells, or PBMCs; the material itself was cDNA or gDNA.

Data came from immunoSEQ multiplex PCR; TCRdb stores just in-frame clones and leaves some out. The sample consists of tens of thousands of clones, 86% of them appearing once. V was pared by 5 bases and J by 6 bases, with 2 bases of the junction left unmatched. Germline V lookup: CDR1 SNHLY, CDR2 FYNNEI. CDR3 length: 14 residues. This clone has only one observation. Sequencing was performed on peripheral blood. The receptor was isolated from a woman aged 80 or over with acute or convalescent COVID-19. The chain links TRBV2 to TRBJ1-4; TRBD1 aligns across 11 bases. CDR3 residues: CASSRDRGYEKLFF. The CDR3 region has the DNA TGTGCCAGCAGTCGGGACAGGGGGTATGAAAAACTGTTTTTT.